Listed below are T cell receptor beta chains from one sample, sequenced in a study of spatial heterogeneity in lung cancer. One entry per CDR3 protein, called by TCRdb with MiXCR from the 5' RACE reads. This table has about 3,300 distinct CDR3 sequences, approximately 6.1% appearing once. This specimen was lung tumor tissue, taken at surgery. The receptors stem from a male donor with early-stage non-small cell lung cancer. Both conserved end residues are part of each CDR3. A D gene is named only where the DNA matches it firmly. Some rows have no size entry. The others give once, few or many, or a class for an expanded clone.

TRBJ2-3 TRBD2 . 16 TRBV20-1 TGCAGTGCTATAGAGGGAGGGCGATCTAGCACAGATACGCAGTATTTT CSAIEGGRSSTDTQYF
TRBJ1-5 . medium-sized 13 TRBV4-3 TGCGCCAGCAGCCAAGATAATGTCCAGCCCCAGCATTTT CASSQDNVQPQHF
TRBJ1-1 . medium-sized 15 TRBV11-2 TGTGCCAGCACGGAAAACCTCATGGTGAACACTGAAGCTTTCTTT CASTENLMVNTEAFF
TRBJ1-5 . medium-sized 15 TRBV6-5 TGTGCCAGCAGAGGGCAGGGACGCAGCAATCAGCCCCAGCATTTT CASRGQGRSNQPQHF
TRBJ2-1 . medium-sized 12 TRBV24-1 TGTGCCACCAGTGATTTGCACAATGAGCAGTTCTTC CATSDLHNEQFF
TRBJ1-5 . few 16 TRBV20-1 TGCAGTGCACCCGACAGGCGGGCGGGAAATTATCAGCCCCAGCATTTT CSAPDRRAGNYQPQHF
TRBJ1-1 . many 14 TRBV28 TGTGCCAGCAGACCCTCTCACAGGAACACTGAAGCTTTCTTT CASRPSHRNTEAFF
TRBJ2-1 . medium-sized 13 TRBV5-1 TGCGCCAGCAGCTTAAGAGTGGAGCGTGAGCAGTTCTTC CASSLRVEREQFF
TRBJ1-3 . medium-sized 14 TRBV2 TGTGCCAAGACTCGAGGGGATTCTGGAAACACCATATATTTT CAKTRGDSGNTIYF
TRBJ1-5 . . 12 TRBV7-9 TGTGCCAGCACCCAGGACAACCAGCCCCAGCATTTT CASTQDNQPQHF
TRBJ2-1 TRBD2 many 15 TRBV6-5 TGTGCCAGCAGTTACGGGGGACTAGCGGACAATGAGCAGTTCTTC CASSYGGLADNEQFF
TRBJ2-3 TRBD2 few 16 TRBV28 TGTGCCAGCAACCCCCCGGGACTATCGAGCACAGATACGCAGTATTTT CASNPPGLSSTDTQYF
TRBJ1-2 TRBD1 medium-sized 14 TRBV5-5 TGTGCCAGCAGCCTGACAGGGTCCCACCCTGGCTACACCTTC CASSLTGSHPGYTF
TRBJ2-7 . medium-sized 15 TRBV20-1 TGCAGTGCTAGACTCACGGCCCCCGTACCAAGAGAGCAGTACTTC CSARLTAPVPREQYF
TRBJ1-1 . medium-sized 15 TRBV5-4 TGTGCCAGCAGCTTGGCCGGGACCCTCAACACTGAAGCTTTCTTT CASSLAGTLNTEAFF
TRBJ1-2 TRBD1 medium-sized 14 TRBV24-1 TGTGCCACCAGTGATCCCCGACAGGGGGATGGCTACACCTTC CATSDPRQGDGYTF
TRBJ1-1 TRBD1 medium-sized 12 TRBV20-1 TGCAGTGCGGGACAGGGGATGACTGAAGCTTTCTTT CSAGQGMTEAFF
TRBJ2-5 . large 15 TRBV23-1 TGCGCCAGCAGTCAATTTGGGAGCAGTCAAGAGACCCAGTACTTC CASSQFGSSQETQYF
TRBJ1-1 TRBD1 . 15 TRBV5-1 TGCGCCAGCAGCAGCGGACAGGGGCCTAACACTGAAGCTTTCTTT CASSSGQGPNTEAFF
TRBJ2-3 TRBD2 many 16 TRBV20-1 TGCAGTGCTAGAGCCCCTCTAGCGGGAGTGTCGGATACGCAGTATTTT CSARAPLAGVSDTQYF
TRBJ1-2 . medium-sized 8 TRBV20-1 TGCAGTGCGAGTGGCTACACCTTC CSASGYTF
TRBJ1-2 . medium-sized 14 TRBV6-6 TGTGCCAGCAGTTACAGCGGGGTAGGGTATGGCTACACCTTC CASSYSGVGYGYTF
TRBJ1-6 . medium-sized 11 TRBV20-1 TGCAGTGCTAGAGCGGAAGGGGCCCTCCACTTT CSARAEGALHF
TRBJ2-1 . medium-sized 16 TRBV5-1 TGCGCCAGCAGCTTGGGTCCCGGGACTGGATACAATGAGCAGTTCTTC CASSLGPGTGYNEQFF
TRBJ1-1 . medium-sized 13 TRBV6-2/TRBV6-3 TGTGCCAGCAGGGGCAGAAGTCTCACTGAAGCTTTCTTT CASRGRSLTEAFF
TRBJ2-7 . medium-sized 14 TRBV27 TGTGCCAGCAGTTTAAAGGACAGTTCCTACGAGCAGTACTTC CASSLKDSSYEQYF
TRBJ2-5 TRBD1 medium-sized 15 TRBV7-8 TGTGCCAGCAGCTTAGCGGGGACAGGACAAGAGACCCAGTACTTC CASSLAGTGQETQYF
TRBJ2-7 . medium-sized 13 TRBV19 TGTGCCAGTAGTATACTCCTAGCCTCCGAGCAGTACTTC CASSILLASEQYF
TRBJ2-7 . medium-sized 13 TRBV2 TGTGCCAGCACCCGGGACTTCAACTACGAGCAGTACTTC CASTRDFNYEQYF
TRBJ2-1 . medium-sized 15 TRBV7-8 TGTGCCAGCAGCCCAACAGGGAACTCCTACAATGAGCAGTTCTTC CASSPTGNSYNEQFF
TRBJ2-3 . . 16 TRBV3-1 TGTGCCAGCAGCCAATCGTCGGGTAGGTTCACAGATACGCAGTATTTT CASSQSSGRFTDTQYF
TRBJ2-4 . medium-sized 16 TRBV20-1 TGCAGTGCTGCTAGGGGACTCCTATTAGCCAAAAACATTCAGTACTTC CSAARGLLLAKNIQYF
TRBJ2-1 TRBD1 medium-sized 16 TRBV30 TGTGCCTGGAGGTACTCTGACAGGGGATCCTACAATGAGCAGTTCTTC CAWRYSDRGSYNEQFF
TRBJ2-3 TRBD2 large 14 TRBV20-1 TGCAGTGCTACAGGGACTAGCGGCAACCACTATCTGTATTTT CSATGTSGNHYLYF
TRBJ2-3 . large 12 TRBV28 TGTGCCAGCAGTTTATCAGCAGATACGCAGTATTTT CASSLSADTQYF
TRBJ2-2 TRBD2 large 15 TRBV5-4 TGTGCCAGCAGCCCGGGGACTAGCGGGAGCGGGGAGCTGTTTTTT CASSPGTSGSGELFF
TRBJ1-1 TRBD1 medium-sized 14 TRBV29-1 TGCAGCGTGGCCGGGCAGGGGGGGAACACTGAAGCTTTCTTT CSVAGQGGNTEAFF
TRBJ2-7 TRBD2 large 14 TRBV6-5 TGTGCCAGCAGCGGGACTAGCGGGGGTTACGAGCAGTACTTC CASSGTSGGYEQYF
TRBJ2-1 TRBD1 . 16 TRBV5-5 TGTGCCAGCAGCTGGGGGACAGGGGCGGGATACAATGAGCAGTTCTTC CASSWGTGAGYNEQFF
TRBJ2-2 TRBD1 few 14 TRBV28 TGTGCCAGCAGACTACAGGGGGCGCGAGGGGAGCTGTTTTTT CASRLQGARGELFF
TRBJ1-1 . medium-sized 11 TRBV10-3 TGTGCCATTGGTCGGAACACTGAAGCTTTCTTT CAIGRNTEAFF